Below, 26 T cell receptor beta chains from the same sample are listed, as sequenced in a study of cytomegalovirus exposure and HLA in healthy donors. In the PCR, 60 Vbeta and 13 Jbeta primers were used. Clones were read by immunoSEQ multiplex PCR, and TCRdb kept only the in-frame ones, dropping some. The sample holds around 250,000 clones, 80% to 95% seen once. Sequenced input: PBMCs. All receptors come from a girl between 2 and 10 years old in good health and CMV-seronegative.

CDR3 amino acids: CASSLSTSAGELFF. The CDR3 bases are TGTGCCAGCAGTTTATCGACATCCGCCGGGGAGCTGTTTTTT. The chain combines TRBV27 with TRBJ2-2; D call uncertain. This CDR3 region has 14 residues. The germline V and J ends were trimmed by 0 bases and 6 bases, with 8 bases remaining between them. Germline assignment: CDR1 MNHEY and CDR2 SMNVEV (reference sequence).

The chain joins TRBV4-1 to TRBJ2-4, with 7 bases that match TRBD1. Germline CDR1 is MGHRA and CDR2 is YSYEKL. The trim removed 4 bases at V and 3 bases at J, leaving 6 bases unmatched. The CDR3 has 15 amino acids. CDR3 coding DNA: TGCGCCAGCAGCCTACGACAGGGCGGCAAAAACATTCAGTACTTC. Translating it yields CASSLRQGGKNIQYF.

This chain links TRBV28 with TRBJ2-5; 14 nucleotides align to TRBD2. J lost 2 bases, V lost 2 bases, and 1 base had no gene match. Germline V gives CDR1 MDHEN, CDR2 SYDVKM. The CDR3 loop spans 16 amino acids. CDR3 sequence reads: CASSLRTSGGQETQYF. The CDR3 DNA reads as TGTGCCAGCAGTTTACGGACTAGCGGGGGGCAAGAGACCCAGTACTTC.

The chain combines TRBV19 with TRBJ2-1; 12 bases are a match to TRBD2. The germline V gene encodes CDR1 LNHDA and CDR2 SQIVND (reference sequence). The CDR3 is 15 amino acids. V shed 7 bases, J shed 5 bases, and the junction held 6 bases outside the gene matches. Here the CDR3 reads CASTELAGGNNEQFF. The CDR3 region has the DNA TGTGCCAGTACCGAACTAGCGGGAGGCAACAATGAGCAGTTCTTC.

The chain links TRBV7-2 to TRBJ2-1, with D tentatively TRBD2 (6 bases). V was cut by 0 bases and J by 2 bases, with 8 bases left in between. The CDR3 runs 15 residues. Germline lookup yields CDR1 SGHTA and CDR2 FQGNSA. CDR3 sequence (DNA): TGTGCCAGCAGCTTAGCGCGCGGGGCCTACAATGAGCAGTTCTTC. Amino acid sequence: CASSLARGAYNEQFF. The entire variable domain, with the rest obtained from reference TRBV7-2 and TRBJ2-1, is as follows: GAGVSQSPSNKVTEKGKDVELRCDPISGHTALYWYRQSLGQGLEFLIYFQGNSAPDKSGLPSDRFSAERTGGSVSTLTIQRTQQEDSAVYLCASSLARGAYNEQFFGPGTRLTVL.

The chain has TRBV5-1 and TRBJ1-1; D might be TRBD1 (6 bases). CDR1 SGHRS and CDR2 YFSETQ come from the germline V gene. V shed 4 bases and J shed 0 bases, with 10 bases lying between them. The CDR3 spans 14 residues. CDR3 sequence reads: CASSPDSMNTEAFF. The CDR3 DNA sequence: TGCGCCAGCAGCCCGGACAGCATGAACACTGAAGCTTTCTTT. The full variable domain, its missing parts supplied by reference TRBV5-1 and TRBJ1-1, is KAGVTQTPRYLIKTRGQQVTLSCSPISGHRSVSWYQQTPGQGLQFLFEYFSETQRNKGNFPGRFSGRQFSNSRSEMNVSTLELGDSALYLCASSPDSMNTEAFFGQGTRLTVV.

V usage is TRBV5-5 and J usage is TRBJ1-6, with TRBD1 as a possible D gene (5 bases). CDR1 and CDR2 (germline): SGHKS, YYEKEE (reference sequence). This CDR3 is 18 amino acids long. Trimming stripped 1 base from V and 6 bases from J, with 20 bases between. CDR3 sequence: CASSLRFHGGLVNSPLHF. CDR3 DNA sequence: TGTGCCAGCAGCTTGAGGTTTCACGGGGGTCTGGTTAATTCACCCCTCCACTTT.

The rearrangement uses TRBV15 and TRBJ2-3, with 7 positions matching TRBD1. Germline V gene data show CDR1 as LNHNV and CDR2 as YYDKDF (reference sequence). J gave up 6 bases and V 1 base, and 4 bases lay outside the gene matches. The CDR3 extends over 14 amino acids. CDR3 in DNA: TGTGCCACCAGCAGAGGGGGACAGATGGATACGCAGTATTTT. Translated: CATSRGGQMDTQYF.

The genes are TRBV5-4 and TRBJ2-1, with 14 bases matching TRBD2. The CDR3 runs 16 residues. CDR1 is SGHNT, CDR2 YYREEE, per germline (reference sequence). The trim removed 4 bases at V and 0 bases at J, leaving 0 bases unmatched. In DNA, the CDR3 is TGTGCCAGCAGCGGGACTAGCGGGAGCTCCTACAATGAGCAGTTCTTC. It yields the protein CASSGTSGSSYNEQFF.

The chain is built from TRBV10-1 and TRBJ2-2; D unclear. Germline V lookup: CDR1 WNHNN, CDR2 SYGVQD (reference sequence). The V gene lost 3 bases and the J gene lost 0 bases, with 2 bases spanning the gap. The CDR3 runs 13 residues. The CDR3 sequence is CASSDTNTGELFF. As DNA, the CDR3 is TGCGCCAGCAGTGACACGAACACCGGGGAGCTGTTTTTT.

This chain uses TRBV5-6 with TRBJ2-3, with 9 bases matching TRBD1. CDR1 SGHDT and CDR2 YYEEEE come from the germline V gene. The CDR3 loop spans 16 amino acids. V shed 3 bases, J shed 4 bases, and the junction held 9 bases outside the gene matches. CDR3 in DNA: TGTGCCAGCAGCTACGGGGACAGGGTTATTTCAGATACGCAGTATTTT. It translates to CASSYGDRVISDTQYF. The entire variable domain, with the rest obtained from reference TRBV5-6 and TRBJ2-3, is as follows: DAGVTQSPTHLIKTRGQQVTLRCSPKSGHDTVSWYQQALGQGPQFIFQYYEEEERQRGNFPDRFSGHQFPNYSSELNVNALLLGDSALYLCASSYGDRVISDTQYFGPGTRLTVL.

The V call is TRBV5-6, the J call TRBJ1-2, with 7 nucleotides matching TRBD1. CDR1 and CDR2 (germline): SGHDT, YYEEEE. V lost 4 bases to trimming and J lost 6 bases; unmatched junction nucleotides: 15. The CDR3 is 16 residues long. CDR3 sequence reads: CASSPPGQILSDGYTF. CDR3 nucleotide sequence: TGTGCCAGCAGCCCCCCGGGACAGATCCTCTCAGATGGCTACACCTTC.

CDR3: CASSEGGNSNEQFF. The CDR3, as DNA: TGTGCCAGCAGCGAGGGCGGGAACAGCAATGAGCAGTTCTTC. The chain is built from TRBV9 and TRBJ2-1, with D possibly being TRBD2 (6 bases). From germline, CDR1 is SGDLS and CDR2 YYNGEE. The CDR3 loop spans 14 amino acids. The germline V and J ends were trimmed by 3 bases and 6 bases, with 13 bases remaining between them.

The count of this clone is one. This chain connects TRBV15 to TRBJ2-1, with 10 nucleotides matching TRBD2. The CDR3 loop spans 18 amino acids. V shed 1 base and J 0 bases; nucleotides not matched to a gene: 6. The germline gives CDR1 LNHNV, CDR2 YYDKDF (reference sequence). CDR3 residues: CATSRVAGGISSYNEQFF. The DNA of the CDR3 is TGTGCCACCAGCAGAGTAGCGGGGGGTATTAGCTCCTACAATGAGCAGTTCTTC. Filled out from reference TRBV15 and TRBJ2-1, the complete variable domain reads DAMVIQNPRYQVTQFGKPVTLSCSQTLNHNVMYWYQQKSSQAPKLLFHYYDKDFNNEADTPDNFQSRRPNTSFCFLDIRSPGLGDTAMYLCATSRVAGGISSYNEQFFGPGTRLTVL.

This clone was detected once. V gene TRBV6-6 combines with J gene TRBJ2-2; D might be TRBD2 (6 bases). Germline V gives CDR1 MNHNY, CDR2 SVGAGI (reference sequence). This CDR3 region has 12 residues. Trimming stripped 10 bases from V and 3 bases from J, with 9 bases between. CDR3 nucleotide sequence: TGTGCCACCACGGGAGACACCGGGGAGCTGTTTTTT. It yields the protein CATTGDTGELFF.

V and J are TRBV9 and TRBJ2-5; perhaps TRBD2 as D (6 bases). The CDR3 spans 14 residues. Trimming shortened V by 3 bases and J by 2 bases, and 11 bases separated the two germline ends. Germline-derived CDR1 and CDR2 are SGDLS and YYNGEE. Here the CDR3 DNA reads TGTGCCAGCAGCGCTCAAGGGACTCAAGAGACCCAGTACTTC. It specifies CASSAQGTQETQYF.

The CDR3 sequence: CASSSGVGLAVVLEGQETQYF. The CDR3 DNA reads as TGTGCCAGCAGCTCGGGCGTCGGACTAGCGGTGGTGTTAGAGGGTCAGGAGACCCAGTACTTC. The chain employs TRBV7-6 and TRBJ2-5; 10 bases line up with TRBD2. V shed 4 bases, J shed 5 bases, and the junction held 25 bases outside the gene matches. Germline CDR1 is SGHVS and CDR2 is FNYEAQ. This CDR3 is 21 amino acids long.

The CDR3 loop is CASSQDPWTGNTEAFF. The CDR3 nucleotides are TGTGCCAGCAGCCAAGATCCCTGGACAGGGAACACTGAAGCTTTCTTT. The J gene is TRBJ1-1, the V gene TRBV4-2, with 7 bases lining up with TRBD1. CDR1 is LGHNA and CDR2 is YNFKEQ in the germline V gene. The CDR3 has 16 amino acids. The trim removed 0 bases at V and 1 base at J, leaving 5 bases unmatched.

The chain is built from TRBV19 and TRBJ1-2, with a tentative D call TRBD1 (5 bases). The length of the CDR3 is 15 residues. Germline-derived CDR1 and CDR2 are LNHDA and SQIVND (reference sequence). The V end was cut by 3 bases, the J end by 5 bases, with 16 bases between. The CDR3 DNA is TGTGCCAGTAGTATCTTCGCAGGGCCCGAATATGGCTACACCTTC. Translating gives CASSIFAGPEYGYTF.

The chain carries TRBV2 and TRBJ1-1; TRBD1 agrees at 7 bases. The J segment lost 5 bases and the V segment lost 5 bases, leaving 5 bases of the junction unmatched. The CDR3 runs 13 residues. Looked up from germline, CDR1 is SNHLY and CDR2 is FYNNEI. The CDR3: CASSPTGRTEAFF. The CDR3 nucleotides are TGTGCCAGCAGTCCGACAGGGAGAACTGAAGCTTTCTTT.

The J gene is TRBJ2-1, the V gene TRBV11-2; 9 bases are shared with TRBD2. Trimming at V came to 4 bases and at J to 2 bases, leaving 6 bases not matched to a gene. CDR1 SGHAT and CDR2 FQNNGV come from the germline V gene. This CDR3 comprises 16 residues. The CDR3 loop reads CASSSSGGSTYNEQFF. In DNA, the CDR3 is TGTGCCAGCAGCTCCAGCGGGGGGTCTACCTACAATGAGCAGTTCTTC.

The chain has TRBV2 and TRBJ1-4; the match to TRBD1 covers 9 bases. Trimming cost V 7 bases and J 8 bases; bases outside gene matches: 8. CDR1 and CDR2 from the germline V gene are SNHLY and FYNNEI. The CDR3 is 14 residues long. The CDR3 DNA reads as TGTGCCAGCAAACCGGGACAGGGTCGAGAAAAACTGTTTTTT. The encoded protein is CASKPGQGREKLFF.

The genes are TRBV7-9 and TRBJ2-1, with D hard to call. The V gene's germline CDR1 is SEHNR and CDR2 FQNEAQ (reference sequence). V was clipped by 5 bases and J by 3 bases, with 11 bases between them. The CDR3 spans 14 residues. Here the CDR3 reads CASSTSNRYNEQFF. The CDR3 DNA follows: TGTGCCAGCAGCACCTCTAATCGCTACAATGAGCAGTTCTTC.

V is TRBV9 and J is TRBJ2-7; D may be TRBD1 (5 bases). V gave up 0 bases and J gave up 7 bases, with 14 bases separating them. Germline CDR1 and CDR2: SGDLS and YYNGEE. CDR3 size: 14 residues. The CDR3 DNA is TGTGCCAGCAGCGTAGCCAGGGTTATGGGAGAGCAGTACTTC. It codes for CASSVARVMGEQYF.

Of note for this clone: One end of the junction fails to match germline, which may point to a read error. The V call is TRBV15, the J call TRBJ1-1; the D gene is possibly TRBD1 (6 bases). The CDR3 has 14 residues. CDR1 LNHNV and CDR2 YYDKDF come from the germline V gene (reference sequence). The CDR3 DNA reads as TGTGCCACCAGCCGAGAGACAGGAAACACTGAAGCTTTCTTT. Its protein is CATSRETGNTEAFF.

V usage is TRBV11-2 and J usage is TRBJ2-7, with D possibly matching TRBD2 (5 bases). Trimming shortened V by 5 bases and J by 4 bases, and 9 bases separated the two germline ends. CDR1 is SGHAT and CDR2 is FQNNGV in the germline V gene. This CDR3 is built from 12 residues. Here the CDR3 reads CASSLGLYEQYF. CDR3 nucleotide sequence: TGTGCCAGCAGCCTAGGACTGTACGAGCAGTACTTC.